These T cell receptor beta chains were read from a single sample in a study of regulatory T cells in long-lasting Graves disease. TCRdb itself ran the multiplex PCR reads through MiXCR, one entry per CDR3 protein. The sample contains 350,000 to 500,000 distinct CDR3 sequences, around 15% of which appear only once. This same sample was also part of a study on T cells in Graves' hyperthyroidism and ophthalmopathy.

The sample consisted of peripheral blood mononuclear cells (PBMCs), taken at new diagnosis, from a patient treated with antithyroid drugs. All receptors derive from a woman in her twenties or thirties with Graves disease. CDR3s include the opening cysteine and the closing phenylalanine or tryptophan. D genes are given only for firm matches. Expanded clones get a size class; other rows say once, few or many, or leave the size out.

>-|TRBV28|few|TRBJ2-7
TGTGCCAGCAGTTTAATCCGCTACGAGCAGTACTTC
CASSLIRYEQYF
>-|TRBV19|few|TRBJ2-1
TGTGCCAGTACCTCATGGGCGGGACAAACTTACAATGAGCAGTTCTTC
CASTSWAGQTYNEQFF
>-|TRBV20-1|many|TRBJ2-7
TGCAGTGCTAGAGATGTTTTGAGGCAGAGCTCCTACGAGCAGTACTTC
CSARDVLRQSSYEQYF
>TRBD1|TRBV7-2|many|TRBJ1-1
TGTGCCAGCAGCTTAATGGACAGGAGCGGGAACACTGAAGCTTTCTTT
CASSLMDRSGNTEAFF
>-|TRBV11-2|many|TRBJ2-5
TGTGCCAGCAGCTTATTCCCGGGAGAACAAGAGACCCAGTACTTC
CASSLFPGEQETQYF
>-|TRBV20-1|many|TRBJ2-1
TGCAGTGCTAAACAGAACAATGAGCAGTTCTTC
CSAKQNNEQFF
>-|TRBV20-1|few|TRBJ2-5
TGCAGTGTCCAAACGCGGGAGACCCAGTACTTC
CSVQTRETQYF
>-|TRBV19|-|TRBJ1-5
TGTGCCAGTAGTATAGATTATAGGTCCAGCAATCAGCCCCAGCATTTT
CASSIDYRSSNQPQHF
>TRBD1|TRBV29-1|-|TRBJ1-4
TGCAGCGTCACACTCAACACCGGGACAGTGGGGGAAAAACTGTTTTTT
CSVTLNTGTVGEKLFF
>-|TRBV12-5|few|TRBJ2-3
TGTGCTAGTGGTTTGAGTAGCCAAGATACGCAGTATTTT
CASGLSSQDTQYF
>TRBD1|TRBV19|few|TRBJ1-2
TGTGCCAGTAGCCGGGACAGGGGGTTTTACTATGGCTACACCTTC
CASSRDRGFYYGYTF
>-|TRBV9|many|TRBJ2-1
TGTGCCAGCAGGTCCGGGACGGGGAGCTCCTACAATGAGCAGTTCTTC
CASRSGTGSSYNEQFF
>-|TRBV15|many|TRBJ2-3
TGTGCCACCAGCAGAGACTCCCGGAGGGGCACAGATACGCAGTATTTT
CATSRDSRRGTDTQYF
>-|TRBV11-3|many|TRBJ2-5
TGTGCCAGCAGCTCGGGGGTGAGAGGCCAAGAGACCCAGTACTTC
CASSSGVRGQETQYF
>TRBD2|TRBV12-3/TRBV12-4|-|TRBJ2-5
TGTGCCAGCAGTTTAGATCCCCGGACTAGCGGGAGGGGAGAGACCCAGTACTTC
CASSLDPRTSGRGETQYF
>TRBD2|TRBV5-1|few|TRBJ2-7
TGCGCCAGCAGCTTGCGCATCGGCGGGAGGACCCCTGGTACCTACGAGCAGTACTTC
CASSLRIGGRTPGTYEQYF
>TRBD1|TRBV9|-|TRBJ2-7
TGTGCCAGCAGCAGGGGGGACAGGCGACCCCTCGAGCAGTACTTC
CASSRGDRRPLEQYF
>-|TRBV5-1|few|TRBJ2-7
TGCGCCAGCAGCTCCTCGGCAGCCTACGAGCAGTACTTC
CASSSSAAYEQYF
>TRBD2|TRBV13|few|TRBJ2-1
TGTGCCAGCAGCTTACCAGGCGGGAGCAGAAATGAGCAGTTCTTC
CASSLPGGSRNEQFF
>-|TRBV12-3/TRBV12-4|-|TRBJ2-1
TGTGCCAGCAAAGGACTATACGTTGACAATGAGCAGTTCTTC
CASKGLYVDNEQFF
>-|TRBV19|few|TRBJ2-1
TGTGCCAGTAGTGACGCAGGGGCTGTATCCTACAATGAGCAGTTCTTC
CASSDAGAVSYNEQFF
>-|TRBV9|many|TRBJ2-2
TGTGCCAGCAGCGTAGCTACTGCTGGGGGCGGGGAGCTGTTTTTT
CASSVATAGGGELFF
>TRBD1|TRBV4-1|-|TRBJ1-1
TGCGCCAGCAGCCTATGGACAGGGGTGGGCACTGAAGCTTTCTTT
CASSLWTGVGTEAFF
>-|TRBV20-1|many|TRBJ2-3
TGCAGTGCTAGTCCCAGAGCAGATACGCAGTATTTT
CSASPRADTQYF
>-|TRBV4-1|many|TRBJ2-7
TGCGCCAGCAGCCAAGGAAGATCGCTTCCCTACGAGCAGTACTTC
CASSQGRSLPYEQYF
>TRBD1|TRBV20-1|few|TRBJ1-5
TGCAGTGCTAGACCTTTCTCCGACAGGGTTTATCAGCCCCAGCATTTT
CSARPFSDRVYQPQHF
>TRBD2|TRBV20-1|many|TRBJ2-3
TGCAGTGCTAGAGGGGGCGGGAGTTTGACAGATACGCAGTATTTT
CSARGGGSLTDTQYF
>-|TRBV4-1|-|TRBJ2-5
TGCGCCAGCAGCCATACAGCGTCGCCGGAGACCCAGTACTTC
CASSHTASPETQYF
>TRBD1|TRBV9|few|TRBJ2-1
TGTGCCAGCAGCGTAGAAACAGGGGGTTACAATGAGCAGTTCTTC
CASSVETGGYNEQFF
>TRBD1|TRBV7-9|many|TRBJ1-1
TGTGCCAGCAGCCCGAGTCGGGGACAGGGAATAAACACTGAAGCTTTCTTT
CASSPSRGQGINTEAFF
>-|TRBV3-1|few|TRBJ2-3
TGTGCCAGCAGCCAAGATCGCAGACCTATCGGGGATACGCAGTATTTT
CASSQDRRPIGDTQYF
>-|TRBV11-2|many|TRBJ2-3
TGTGCCAGCAGCCCGAGGCTGGGCCCCACAGATACGCAGTATTTT
CASSPRLGPTDTQYF
>-|TRBV11-2|few|TRBJ2-1
TGTGCCAGCAGCTTAGTCCGGCAGGGGACAAGCAATGAGCAGTTCTTC
CASSLVRQGTSNEQFF
>-|TRBV30|many|TRBJ1-2
TGTGCCTGGACCAAACAAGACAGCCTAAGAAACTATGGCTACACCTTC
CAWTKQDSLRNYGYTF
>-|TRBV28|many|TRBJ1-1
TGTGCCAGCATCCCTCTGGGGGCAGGGAAGAACACTGAAGCTTTCTTT
CASIPLGAGKNTEAFF
>TRBD1|TRBV6-2/TRBV6-3|few|TRBJ2-2
TGTGCCAGCAGTTACCCGGTTACAGGGGGCGGGGAGCTGTTTTTT
CASSYPVTGGGELFF
>-|TRBV7-9|-|TRBJ2-7
TGTGCCAGCAGCTTAGTTGGGTCTCTTGCCTACGAGCAGTACTTC
CASSLVGSLAYEQYF
>-|TRBV7-9|few|TRBJ1-4
TGTGCCAGCGGACAGTCAGCAACTAATGAAAAACTGTTTTTT
CASGQSATNEKLFF
>-|TRBV14|few|TRBJ2-2
TGTGCCAGCAGCCAGGGACTTCAGGGGGGAAACACCGGGGAGCTGTTTTTT
CASSQGLQGGNTGELFF
>-|TRBV20-1|-|TRBJ2-7
TGCAGTGCAAATGCCTGGCGTACGGACGAGCAGTACTTC
CSANAWRTDEQYF
>TRBD1|TRBV3-1|many|TRBJ2-7
TGTGCCAGCACCCTAGGGACAGGGAATCTCTACGAGCAGTACTTC
CASTLGTGNLYEQYF
>-|TRBV12-3/TRBV12-4|many|TRBJ1-5
TGTGCCAGCTCGCGCGCCAGGCAGGATCAGCCCCAGCATTTT
CASSRARQDQPQHF
>TRBD1|TRBV18|many|TRBJ2-1
TGTGCCAGCTCAGCCGGGACAGGGAGGGATGAGCAGTTCTTC
CASSAGTGRDEQFF
>TRBD2|TRBV24-1|few|TRBJ2-1
TGTGCCACCAGTGTTCTAGCGGGAGGTGGTAATGAGCAGTTCTTC
CATSVLAGGGNEQFF
>TRBD1|TRBV5-6|many|TRBJ2-7
TGTGCCAGCAGGCCGGGACAGGGGTTTACCTACGAGCAGTACTTC
CASRPGQGFTYEQYF
>TRBD2|TRBV30|many|TRBJ2-3
TGTGCCTGGAGCATAGCTAGCGGGAGACGGCCAGATACGCAGTATTTT
CAWSIASGRRPDTQYF
>TRBD2|TRBV12-3/TRBV12-4|many|TRBJ2-5
TGTGCCAGCAGCCCACTAGCGGGGTACCAAGAGACCCAGTACTTC
CASSPLAGYQETQYF
>-|TRBV4-2|few|TRBJ1-4
TGTGCCAGCAGCCAAGTCGCGGCAGGGTTTAATGAAAAACTGTTTTTT
CASSQVAAGFNEKLFF
>TRBD1|TRBV18|many|TRBJ1-1
TGTGCCAACAGCGACAGGGGCGACACTGAAGCTTTCTTT
CANSDRGDTEAFF